The clone carrying this TCR beta chain was counted only a few times. Its target is unknown. This sample was included in a study of T cells in Graves' hyperthyroidism and ophthalmopathy. TCR beta CDR3 sequences were amplified from RNA transcripts. During a first-round RT-PCR of the TCR CDR3, the HTBI primer set was used. MiXCR was run by TCRdb on the multiplex PCR reads, yielding one entry per CDR3 protein. The sample records approximately 600,000 distinct CDR3 sequences, around 20% being singletons. Findings and limits, study-wide: Blood also carried most thyroid clonotypes expanded above 0.001.

The sequence derives from a man aged 25 to 40 with Graves' ophthalmopathy. The specimen was blood.

In DNA, the CDR3 is TGTGCCATACTAGCTCAGGGGACCGGGGAGCTGTTTTTT. Protein sequence: CAILAQGTGELFF. The V call is TRBV5-4, the J call TRBJ2-2, with D possibly called TRBD1 or TRBD2 (6 bases each). V shed 9 bases and J shed 5 bases, with 14 bases lying between them. The CDR3 is 13 residues long. Germline V gene sequence: CDR1 SGHNT, CDR2 YYREEE (reference sequence).